The 28 T cell receptor beta chains reported below all come from one sample, sequenced in a study of OX40 agonist ivuxolimab in advanced cancers. The library was prepared using the immunoSEQ multiplex PCR assay. TCRdb took over this immuneACCESS table, retaining in-frame rearrangements with V and J assigned. Such tables are incomplete; in checked studies, under half of the missing clones stem from an unresolved V gene, and the remainder is unexplained. Within this sample are 89,000 or so clones, with about 86% of them counted one time only. The ten largest clones capture about 0.8% of the sample. Sample: CD4+ or CD8+ T cells sorted from blood, taken in a trial of the OX40 agonist ivuxolimab. The receptors were sampled from an adult with an advanced solid tumor such as melanoma, head and neck, liver or kidney cancer.

The chain couples TRBV4-2 to TRBJ2-6; 7 positions match TRBD2. The V gene end was trimmed by 1 base and the J gene end by 2 bases; junction bases not matched to a gene: 5. Germline CDR1 and CDR2: LGHNA and YNFKEQ. This CDR3 comprises 17 residues. The CDR3 coding sequence is TGTGCCAGCAGCCAAGTTGGGGGGGGTCCTGGGGCCAACGTCCTGACTTTC. Amino acids: CASSQVGGGPGANVLTF.

V usage is TRBV7-9 and J usage is TRBJ2-1; D is ambiguous. V dropped 2 bases and J dropped 4 bases, with 3 bases sitting between them. The germline CDR1 and CDR2 sequences are SEHNR and FQNEAQ (reference sequence). The length of the CDR3 is 12 residues. The CDR3 sequence is CASSLQYNEQFF. The CDR3 DNA follows: TGTGCCAGCAGCTTACAATACAATGAGCAGTTCTTC.

This clone was seen once. The chain couples TRBV4-2 to TRBJ2-7; TRBD1 is a possible D gene (6 bases). The CDR3 length is 14 residues. Germline CDR1 LGHNA, CDR2 YNFKEQ. Trimming took off 1 base at V and 2 bases at J, with 9 bases between the two ends. CDR3 in DNA: TGTGCCAGCAGCCAAGGTGGGACAACCTACGAGCAGTACTTC. This sequence encodes CASSQGGTTYEQYF.

This chain joins TRBV18 and TRBJ2-3, with 9 bases that match TRBD2. The CDR3 consists of 15 residues. The germline CDR1 and CDR2 sequences are KGHSH and LQKENI. V lost 5 bases to trimming and J lost 0 bases; unmatched junction nucleotides: 3. The CDR3 nucleotides read TGTGCCAGCTCAAGCGGGAGGCCTAGCACAGATACGCAGTATTTT. Protein product: CASSSGRPSTDTQYF.

The chain carries TRBV9 and TRBJ1-2; 7 bases map to TRBD1. Per the germline V gene, CDR1 is SGDLS and CDR2 is YYNGEE. Trimming took 0 bases from V and 2 from J; bases not matched to a gene: 4. The CDR3 runs 15 residues. CDR3 sequence: CASSVGEGQNYGYTF. CDR3 DNA sequence: TGTGCCAGCAGCGTAGGTGAGGGACAGAACTATGGCTACACCTTC. The full variable domain, in which reference TRBV9 and TRBJ1-2 provide the parts outside the CDR3, is DSGVTQTPKHLITATGQRVTLRCSPRSGDLSVYWYQQSLDQGLQFLIQYYNGEERAKGNILERFSAQQFPDLHSELNLSSLELGDSALYFCASSVGEGQNYGYTFGSGTRLTVV.

This clone has only one observation. The chain combines TRBV4-2 with TRBJ2-3, with 8 nucleotides matching TRBD1. J was trimmed by 0 bases and V by 4 bases; bases with no gene match: 6. The V gene's germline CDR1 is LGHNA and CDR2 YNFKEQ. The CDR3 sequence is 16 residues long. The CDR3 loop is CASSRKDRASTDTQYF. The CDR3 bases are TGTGCCAGCAGCCGAAAGGACAGGGCAAGCACAGATACGCAGTATTTT.

The rearrangement links TRBV6-5 to TRBJ1-4; D unclear. V shed 6 bases and J shed 0 bases, with 5 bases lying between them. The germline V gene encodes CDR1 MNHEY and CDR2 SVGAGI. This CDR3 is built from 13 residues. The CDR3 loop is CASRGSTNEKLFF. CDR3 DNA sequence: TGTGCCAGCAGAGGCTCAACTAATGAAAAACTGTTTTTT.

This chain connects TRBV30 to TRBJ2-1; D call uncertain. V was cut by 0 bases and J by 0 bases, with 9 bases left in between. The CDR3 is 15 residues long. CDR1 and CDR2 (germline): GTSNPN, SVGIG (reference sequence). The CDR3 sequence is CAWSVRTSSYNEQFF. The CDR3 nucleotides are TGTGCCTGGAGTGTACGAACGTCCTCCTACAATGAGCAGTTCTTC. Together with reference TRBV30 and TRBJ2-1, the CDR3 gives the full variable domain: SQTIHQWPATLVQPVGSPLSLECTVEGTSNPNLYWYRQAAGRGLQLLFYSVGIGQISSEVPQNLSASRPQDRQFILSSKKLLLSDSGFYLCAWSVRTSSYNEQFFGPGTRLTVL.

CDR3 loop: CASSERVAGGQDTQYF. The DNA of the CDR3 is TGCGCCAGCAGTGAGCGCGTAGCGGGGGGTCAGGATACGCAGTATTTT. The chain couples TRBV5-1 to TRBJ2-3; 10 nucleotides match TRBD2. The CDR3 has 16 amino acids. Per the germline V gene, CDR1 is SGHRS and CDR2 is YFSETQ. J gave up 6 bases and V 5 bases, and 12 bases lay outside the gene matches.

The chain joins TRBV7-2 to TRBJ2-1, with TRBD2 identical over 9 bases. Per the germline V gene, CDR1 is SGHTA and CDR2 is FQGNSA. The CDR3 has 16 amino acids. V shed 4 bases, J shed 6 bases, and the junction held 10 bases outside the gene matches. CDR3 in amino acids: CASSYKAGGPPNEQFF. The CDR3 region has the DNA TGTGCCAGCAGCTATAAGGCGGGAGGGCCTCCCAATGAGCAGTTCTTC. Looking up the rest from reference TRBV7-2 and TRBJ2-1 gives the full variable domain: GAGVSQSPSNKVTEKGKDVELRCDPISGHTALYWYRQSLGQGLEFLIYFQGNSAPDKSGLPSDRFSAERTGGSVSTLTIQRTQQEDSAVYLCASSYKAGGPPNEQFFGPGTRLTVL.

The chain uses TRBV7-2 and TRBJ2-2; 8 bases are a match to TRBD1. CDR1 SGHTA and CDR2 FQGNSA come from the germline V gene. This CDR3 has 15 residues. The V gene end was trimmed by 5 bases and the J gene end by 2 bases; junction bases not matched to a gene: 4. The CDR3 nucleotides read TGTGCCAGCAGCCGACAGGGGACCAACACCGGGGAGCTGTTTTTT. It encodes CASSRQGTNTGELFF.

This chain connects TRBV7-2 to TRBJ1-5; D is possibly TRBD1 (6 bases). The CDR3 is 16 amino acids. V was shortened by 1 base and J by 7 bases, with 17 bases between the two germline ends. Germline CDR1 SGHTA, CDR2 FQGNSA. Here the CDR3 reads CASSLGVRGARQPQHF. Here the CDR3 DNA reads TGTGCCAGCAGCTTAGGGGTGCGGGGGGCAAGGCAGCCCCAGCATTTT.

The chain couples TRBV29-1 to TRBJ1-1; the match to TRBD1 covers 9 bases. Looked up from germline, CDR1 is SQVTM and CDR2 is ANQGSEA. This CDR3 contains 13 residues. V lost 6 bases, J lost 5 bases, and 7 bases stayed unmatched. CDR3 region: CSVSGTGYTEAFF. DNA for the CDR3: TGCAGCGTCTCCGGGACAGGGTATACTGAAGCTTTCTTT. Together with reference TRBV29-1 and TRBJ1-1, the CDR3 gives the full variable domain: SAVISQKPSRDICQRGTSLTIQCQVDSQVTMMFWYRQQPGQSLTLIATANQGSEATYESGFVIDKFPISRPNLTFSTLTVSNMSPEDSSIYLCSVSGTGYTEAFFGQGTRLTVV.

This sequence joins TRBV30 and TRBJ2-7; D not certain. This CDR3 is 11 amino acids long. The germline V and J ends were trimmed by 2 bases and 9 bases, with 11 bases remaining between them. Per germline, CDR1 GTSNPN and CDR2 SVGIG (reference sequence). The CDR3 DNA sequence: TGTGCCTGGAGTCGGCTAGACGTGCAGTACTTC. This codes for CAWSRLDVQYF.

The CDR3 DNA is TGTGCCAGCACCTTACGGACTAGCCCAAATCCCTTAAGCTCCTACAATGAGCAGTTCTTC. As protein: CASTLRTSPNPLSSYNEQFF. The chain carries TRBV2 and TRBJ2-1; 8 positions agree with TRBD2. In germline, CDR1 is SNHLY, CDR2 FYNNEI. The length of the CDR3 is 20 residues. The junction had 20 bases not matched to a gene; V was cut back by 7 bases and J by 0 bases.

This chain uses TRBV5-5 with TRBJ1-5, with TRBD1 as a possible D gene (5 bases). V was trimmed by 4 bases and J by 4 bases, leaving 18 bases between them. This CDR3 is built from 16 residues. Germline CDR1 SGHKS, CDR2 YYEKEE (reference sequence). CDR3 nucleotides: TGTGCCAGCAGCAACTACCAGGGAGGGATAAATCAGCCCCAGCATTTT. Translated: CASSNYQGGINQPQHF.

The chain couples TRBV28 to TRBJ1-3, with a possible D match to TRBD1 (5 bases). This CDR3 contains 12 residues. The germline V gene has CDR1 MDHEN and CDR2 SYDVKM. Trimming removed 5 bases at V and 6 bases at J, with 8 bases between. The CDR3 region has the DNA TGTGCCAGCAGTCTAGGGGAAAACACCATATATTTT. Translated: CASSLGENTIYF.

This clone has just one count. The CDR3 bases are TGTGCCAGCACCCAGGATGCAACTAATGAAAAACTGTTTTTT. Its protein is CASTQDATNEKLFF. The rearrangement links TRBV7-9 to TRBJ1-4; D gene unclear. Germline V lookup: CDR1 SEHNR, CDR2 FQNEAQ (reference sequence). The CDR3 totals 14 residues. V was pared by 7 bases and J by 0 bases, with 9 bases between.

The chain carries TRBV9 and TRBJ1-1; 10 nucleotides align to TRBD1. V lost 4 bases, J lost 0 bases, and 3 bases stayed unmatched. The germline V gene encodes CDR1 SGDLS and CDR2 YYNGEE. This CDR3 has 15 residues. CDR3 residues: CASSKGQGMNTEAFF. The CDR3 nucleotides read TGTGCCAGCAGCAAGGGACAGGGGATGAACACTGAAGCTTTCTTT.

The rearrangement joins TRBV15 to TRBJ2-1; no clear D. The CDR3 extends over 14 amino acids. Germline V lookup: CDR1 LNHNV, CDR2 YYDKDF (reference sequence). The V end lost 5 bases, the J end lost 10 bases, and 18 bases lay between the germline ends. CDR3 loop: CATSVRASAREQFF. CDR3 DNA sequence: TGTGCCACCAGCGTCCGGGCCAGCGCCCGGGAGCAGTTCTTC. The full variable domain, with the rest looked up from reference TRBV15 and TRBJ2-1, is DAMVIQNPRYQVTQFGKPVTLSCSQTLNHNVMYWYQQKSSQAPKLLFHYYDKDFNNEADTPDNFQSRRPNTSFCFLDIRSPGLGDTAMYLCATSVRASAREQFFGPGTRLTVL.

The chain carries TRBV14 and TRBJ2-7; D call uncertain. The V end was cut by 4 bases, the J end by 6 bases, with 13 bases between. CDR1 and CDR2 (germline): SGHDN, FVKESK. CDR3 size: 13 residues. CDR3 sequence: CASSRTRKAEQYF. The DNA of the CDR3 is TGTGCCAGCAGCCGCACCAGAAAGGCCGAGCAGTACTTC. Using reference TRBV14 and TRBJ2-7 for the parts outside the CDR3, the full variable domain is EAGVTQFPSHSVIEKGQTVTLRCDPISGHDNLYWYRRVMGKEIKFLLHFVKESKQDESGMPNNRFLAERTGGTYSTLKVQPAELEDSGVYFCASSRTRKAEQYFGPGTRLTVT.

This clone was found once. The V call is TRBV9, the J call TRBJ2-3; D remains ambiguous. The germline gives CDR1 SGDLS, CDR2 YYNGEE. Trimming cost V 2 bases and J 3 bases, with 10 bases left between them. There are 14 residues in the CDR3. The CDR3 protein is CASSVASLTDTQYF. The CDR3, as DNA: TGTGCCAGCAGCGTCGCTAGTTTGACAGATACGCAGTATTTT.

The CDR3 sequence: CASSLHQGNTGELFF. The CDR3 coding sequence is TGTGCCAGCAGCTTACACCAGGGGAACACCGGGGAGCTGTTTTTT. The gene calls are TRBV7-2 and TRBJ2-2, with D perhaps matching TRBD1 (5 bases). V shed 2 bases and J shed 1 base, with 8 bases lying between them. Germline CDR1 reads SGHTA; CDR2 reads FQGNSA. The CDR3 is 15 residues long.

The J gene is TRBJ2-1, the V gene TRBV5-1; D may correspond to TRBD1 or TRBD2 (5 bases each). This CDR3 has 19 amino acids. From germline, CDR1 is SGHRS and CDR2 YFSETQ. V dropped 4 bases and J dropped 9 bases, with 32 bases sitting between them. This chain's CDR3 is CASSRNLVIGAGKGTEQFF. CDR3 bases: TGCGCCAGCAGCCGGAACTTGGTTATAGGAGCCGGGAAGGGGACTGAGCAGTTCTTC.

The chain joins TRBV19 to TRBJ2-5; 7 bases line up with TRBD2. The ends lost 4 bases at V and 5 bases at J; junction bases unmatched: 4. This CDR3 has 13 residues. Germline CDR1 and CDR2: LNHDA and SQIVND (reference sequence). CDR3: CASSTRGVETQYF. The DNA of the CDR3 is TGTGCCAGTAGTACTCGGGGGGTTGAGACCCAGTACTTC.

In its sample, this clone was seen once. The J gene is TRBJ2-1, the V gene TRBV5-6; 10 bases match TRBD2. Germline-derived CDR1 and CDR2 are SGHDT and YYEEEE. This CDR3 contains 16 residues. With 4 bases clipped from V and 6 bases from J, the junction kept 10 bases outside the gene matches. The CDR3 bases are TGTGCCAGCAGCCTCCTTCCAGCGGGAGGGTTCAATGAGCAGTTCTTC. This encodes CASSLLPAGGFNEQFF.

The chain has TRBV5-8 and TRBJ1-5; D is uncertain. CDR3 length: 15 residues. The V end was cut by 0 bases, the J end by 0 bases, with 7 bases between. The germline CDR1 and CDR2 sequences are SGHTS and YDEGEE. The CDR3 protein is CASSLGRVSNQPQHF. The CDR3 coding sequence is TGTGCCAGCAGCTTGGGGCGGGTTAGCAATCAGCCCCAGCATTTT.

The gene calls are TRBV12-1 and TRBJ2-1; TRBD2, the table's D call, was not compared with the DNA. TRBV12-1 is flagged as a pseudogene. The CDR3 has 18 amino acids. CDR3 DNA: TGTGCCAGCAGCCCCGTACCTATCGTGCATAGCTCCTACAATGAGCAGTTCTTC. Amino acid sequence: CASSPVPIVHSSYNEQFF.